Below are 21 T cell receptor beta chains sequenced from a single sample in a study of metastatic and nonmetastatic thyroid tumors. No patient received treatment before thyroid surgery. MiXCR re-clonotyped the PCR reads for TCRdb. The table includes 15,000 to 20,000 clones, about 35% detected once. Sample: tumor tissue. The origin of the receptors is a male donor with papillary thyroid cancer or a benign thyroid nodule (not recorded which). Some clones in this sample may be carry-over from other donors' samples.

The rearrangement links TRBV19 to TRBJ2-7, with a possible D match to TRBD2 (6 bases). Germline lookup yields CDR1 LNHDA and CDR2 SQIVND (reference sequence). CDR3 length equals 14 residues. Trimming cost V 11 bases and J 1 base, with 18 bases left between them. CDR3 coding DNA: TGTGCCTGTAAACCGTCGACTAGGTCCTACGAGCAGTACTTC. Translation gives CACKPSTRSYEQYF.

The chain combines TRBV7-2 with TRBJ2-1; TRBD2 matches at 9 bases. The germline V gene has CDR1 SGHTA and CDR2 FQGNSA. The CDR3 loop spans 15 amino acids. Trimming at V came to 5 bases and at J to 3 bases, leaving 5 bases not matched to a gene. The CDR3 region is CASSSSGSFYNEQFF. The DNA of the CDR3 is TGTGCCAGCAGCAGTAGCGGGAGCTTCTACAATGAGCAGTTCTTC.

This chain joins TRBV11-2 and TRBJ2-1; no clear D. In germline, CDR1 is SGHAT, CDR2 FQNNGV. Trimming pared 0 bases from V and 9 bases from J, leaving 9 bases between. The CDR3 extends over 13 amino acids. This chain's CDR3 is CASSLDLRSEQFF. The DNA of the CDR3 is TGTGCCAGCAGCTTAGATCTCAGAAGTGAGCAGTTCTTC. Based on the CDR3 plus reference TRBV11-2 and TRBJ2-1, the full variable domain is EAGVAQSPRYKIIEKRQSVAFWCNPISGHATLYWYQQILGQGPKLLIQFQNNGVVDDSQLPKDRFSAERLKGVDSTLKIQPAKLEDSAVYLCASSLDLRSEQFFGPGTRLTVL.

This clone came up many times. This chain connects TRBV29-1 to TRBJ1-4; D unresolved. Per germline, CDR1 SQVTM and CDR2 ANQGSEA. V was shortened by 6 bases and J by 5 bases, with 13 bases between the two germline ends. The CDR3 contains 13 residues. This CDR3 reads CSVAYSANEKLFF. CDR3 bases: TGCAGCGTGGCGTACAGCGCCAATGAAAAACTGTTTTTT.

This clone has a count of ten or more. The rearrangement joins TRBV3-1 to TRBJ2-4; the D is unclear. The CDR3 has 16 amino acids. Trimming shortened V by 4 bases and J by 0 bases, and 13 bases separated the two germline ends. Germline assignment: CDR1 LGHDT and CDR2 YNNKEL (reference sequence). The CDR3 loop is CASSPWLGLAKNIQYF. DNA of the CDR3: TGTGCCAGCAGCCCCTGGTTGGGGTTAGCCAAAAACATTCAGTACTTC.

The table lists this clone with many counts. The same CDR3 can be traced to other DNA sequences in this sample. The gene calls are TRBV14 and TRBJ1-5, with no clear D. This CDR3 has 12 amino acids. Trimming took off 4 bases at V and 9 bases at J, with 10 bases between the two ends. Germline loops: CDR1 SGHDN, CDR2 FVKESK. The DNA for the CDR3 is TGTGCCAGCAGCCTAGTGTGGGGGCCCCAGCATTTT. It is translated as CASSLVWGPQHF.

This clone has ten or more counts. The chain carries TRBV30 and TRBJ1-4, with TRBD1 as a possible D gene (5 bases). The length of the CDR3 is 10 residues. Per germline, CDR1 GTSNPN and CDR2 SVGIG (reference sequence). Deletions cut 8 bases from V and 14 bases from J, with 15 bases between. DNA of the CDR3: TGTGCCGGCTCAGGGAAGGGCCTGTTTTTT. It translates to CAGSGKGLFF. Together with reference TRBV30 and TRBJ1-4, the CDR3 gives the full variable domain: SQTIHQWPATLVQPVGSPLSLECTVEGTSNPNLYWYRQAAGRGLQLLFYSVGIGQISSEVPQNLSASRPQDRQFILSSKKLLLSDSGFYLCAGSGKGLFFGSGTQLSVL.

A word on this clone: One junction end disagrees with the germline gene, perhaps due to a read error. The chain links TRBV4-1 to TRBJ2-7, with D hard to call. The V gene's germline CDR1 is MGHRA and CDR2 YSYEKL. The CDR3 has 13 residues. For the CDR3, the DNA is TGCGCCAGCAGCCTAGATTGTAGAAACGGGCAGGACTTC. As protein: CASSLDCRNGQDF.

This clone was observed many times. V usage is TRBV3-1 and J usage is TRBJ1-3; D might be TRBD1 (5 bases). CDR1 LGHDT and CDR2 YNNKEL come from the germline V gene (reference sequence). The CDR3 loop spans 15 amino acids. The V end lost 4 bases, the J end lost 0 bases, and 10 bases lay between the germline ends. The CDR3 region has the DNA TGTGCCAGCAGCCGAGACAGAAGCTCTGGAAACACCATATATTTT. Its translation: CASSRDRSSGNTIYF. Full variable domain (remainder filled in from reference TRBV3-1 and TRBJ1-3): DTAVSQTPKYLVTQMGNDKSIKCEQNLGHDTMYWYKQDSKKFLKIMFSYNNKELIINETVPNRFSPKSPDKAHLNLHINSLELGDSAVYFCASSRDRSSGNTIYFGEGSWLTVV.

This clone was detected a few times. The V gene is TRBV28, the J gene TRBJ2-7, with 9 bases identical to TRBD1. This CDR3 is 13 amino acids long. Germline trimming cut 4 bases from V and 5 bases from J; bases unmatched to any gene: 3. CDR1 is MDHEN, CDR2 SYDVKM, per germline. This CDR3 reads CASSWGTGNEQYF. CDR3 DNA: TGTGCCAGCAGTTGGGGGACAGGGAACGAGCAGTACTTC.

This clone was counted only a few times. The rearrangement uses TRBV24-1 and TRBJ2-7; no firm D call. This CDR3 has 13 amino acids. The V and J ends lost 4 bases and 5 bases respectively, with 11 bases between them. In germline, CDR1 is KGHDR, CDR2 SFDVKD. The DNA of the CDR3 is TGTGCCACCAGTGACCACCTCCTACACGAGCAGTACTTC. Encoded protein: CATSDHLLHEQYF.

This clone is medium-sized (0.01 to 0.1%) by share. The chain couples TRBV28 to TRBJ1-4; D possibly corresponds to TRBD1 (6 bases). CDR1 is MDHEN and CDR2 is SYDVKM in the germline V gene. CDR3 length: 15 amino acids. Trimming shortened V by 5 bases and J by 0 bases, and 10 bases separated the two germline ends. CDR3 amino acids: CASSPGQSTNEKLFF. The CDR3 coding sequence is TGTGCCAGCAGTCCCGGACAGTCAACTAATGAAAAACTGTTTTTT.

This clone occurred many times. The V gene is TRBV3-1, the J gene TRBJ2-3, with TRBD2 identical over 13 bases. Per the germline V gene, CDR1 is LGHDT and CDR2 is YNNKEL (reference sequence). Losses at the gene ends were 3 bases for V and 0 bases for J; bases not matched to a gene: 9. The CDR3 covers 19 residues. The CDR3 loop reads CASSHTGTSGTLSTDTQYF. CDR3 DNA: TGTGCCAGCAGCCACACCGGGACTAGCGGGACGTTGAGCACAGATACGCAGTATTTT.

There are a few counts of this clone. V is TRBV6-1 and J is TRBJ2-6; D unclear. CDR3 length: 15 amino acids. Trimming stripped 6 bases from V and 1 base from J, with 10 bases between. Per the germline V gene, CDR1 is MNHNS and CDR2 is SASEGT. The CDR3 loop reads CASSPVVSGANVLTF. CDR3 nucleotides: TGTGCCAGCAGCCCAGTTGTTTCTGGGGCCAACGTCCTGACTTTC.

A note on this clone: Since a much larger clone is just one base distant, this may be a read error. Other nucleotide sequences from this sample produce the same CDR3. This sequence joins TRBV5-1 and TRBJ2-3; TRBD2 agrees at 8 bases. Germline V gene data show CDR1 as SGHRS and CDR2 as YFSETQ. CDR3 length: 15 amino acids. Germline trimming cut 1 base from V and 2 bases from J; bases unmatched to any gene: 3. Written as DNA, the CDR3 is TGCGCCAGCAGCTTGACTAGCGGTATCACAGATACGCAGTATTTT. This codes for CASSLTSGITDTQYF. The full variable domain, completed using reference TRBV5-1 and TRBJ2-3, is KAGVTQTPRYLIKTRGQQVTLSCSPISGHRSVSWYQQTPGQGLQFLFEYFSETQRNKGNFPGRFSGRQFSNSRSEMNVSTLELGDSALYLCASSLTSGITDTQYFGPGTRLTVL.

This clone has at least ten counts. The V gene is TRBV10-1, the J gene TRBJ2-1; D not certain. Germline V gene sequence: CDR1 WNHNN, CDR2 SYGVQD (reference sequence). Deletions cut 2 bases from V and 5 bases from J, with 10 bases between. The CDR3 spans 14 residues. DNA of the CDR3: TGCGCCAGCAGTGAGACCTGGAAGAACAATGAGCAGTTCTTC. Residues: CASSETWKNNEQFF.

The DNA of the CDR3 is TGCAGTGCCGAACGTCAGAGGCAAAACGAGCAGTACTTC. Translated, it gives CSAERQRQNEQYF. The V and J genes are TRBV20-1 and TRBJ2-7; D ambiguous. CDR1 and CDR2 (germline): DFQATT, SNEGSKA (reference sequence). Trimming removed 6 bases from V and 5 bases from J, with 17 bases in between. The CDR3 is made up of 13 amino acids.

Notes on this clone: Compared with germline, one end of the junction differs, possibly owing to a read error. The CDR3 nucleotides are TGCCCCAGCAGCCAAGACCCCAGCAATCAGCCCCAGCATTTT. Its protein is CPSSQDPSNQPQHF. The chain is built from TRBV4-3 and TRBJ1-5, with no clear D. The CDR3 spans 14 residues. Germline CDR1 is LGHNA and CDR2 is YSLEER.

This clone appeared a few times. V and J are TRBV6-5 and TRBJ2-1; D remains unclear. This CDR3 region has 13 residues. V gave up 6 bases and J gave up 4 bases, with 10 bases separating them. Germline CDR1 is MNHEY and CDR2 is SVGAGI. In DNA, the CDR3 is TGTGCCAGCAGCGTACTCATGTACAATGAGCAGTTCTTC. Translating it yields CASSVLMYNEQFF.

Many counts were recorded for this clone. The chain combines TRBV2 with TRBJ2-1; the D is unclear. Trimming removed 5 bases at V and 15 bases at J, with 20 bases between. The CDR3 covers 13 residues. CDR1 and CDR2 from the germline V gene are SNHLY and FYNNEI. The CDR3 DNA reads TGTGCCAGCAGTCCTACGTTAGGACCTGTGGCGTTCTTC. Residues: CASSPTLGPVAFF.

The chain links TRBV19 to TRBJ1-5; D is undetermined. V was clipped by 3 bases and J by 1 base, with 7 bases between them. Germline V lookup: CDR1 LNHDA, CDR2 SQIVND (reference sequence). The CDR3 has 14 residues. Here the CDR3 DNA reads TGTGCCAGTAGTATTTGGCGGAGCAATCAGCCCCAGCATTTT. Translating it yields CASSIWRSNQPQHF.